The 15 T cell receptor beta chains given below trace back to one sample, sequenced in a study of identical twins. A single record per CDR3 protein comes from TCRdb applying MiXCR to the 5' RACE reads. The top ten hold approximately 0.9% of the sample, which has about 500,000 distinct CDR3 sequences, roughly an eighth seen once. Another study also made use of these data, one on yellow fever vaccine responses in identical twins.

Sample: CD4+ T cells sorted from blood. The receptors derive from a woman under 30 in good health.

J is TRBJ2-1 and V is TRBV24-1; possible D gene TRBD2, 6 bases. Germline CDR1 reads KGHDR; CDR2 reads SFDVKD. This CDR3 region has 13 residues. V lost 4 bases and J lost 6, with 9 bases in between. The CDR3 DNA sequence: TGTGCCACCAGTGAGCCGGGGGTCAATGAGCAGTTCTTC. It is translated as CATSEPGVNEQFF.

This rearrangement joins TRBV20-1 to TRBJ2-5; D is unclear. The length of the CDR3 is 11 residues. V was cut by 3 bases and J by 5 bases, with 7 bases left in between. Germline loops: CDR1 DFQATT, CDR2 SNEGSKA (reference sequence). The CDR3 protein is CSASNGETQYF. The CDR3 DNA follows: TGCAGTGCTAGTAACGGCGAGACCCAGTACTTC.

This clonotype was recorded many times. The genes are TRBV12-3 or TRBV12-4 and TRBJ1-4; D might be TRBD1 (5 bases). The CDR3 contains 12 residues. V was cut by 0 bases and J by 14 bases, with 10 bases left in between. CDR3: CASSLATEALFF. CDR3 bases: TGTGCCAGCAGTTTAGCGACAGAAGCCCTGTTTTTT.

In its sample, this clonotype was seen a few times. The CDR3 is CASSIGQGRGSYNEQFF. CDR3 coding DNA: TGTGCCAGCAGCATTGGCCAAGGCAGGGGCTCCTACAATGAGCAGTTCTTC. This chain uses TRBV7-3 with TRBJ2-1, with a weak D call TRBD1 (6 bases). The CDR3 extends over 17 amino acids. Germline-derived CDR1 and CDR2 are SGHTA and FQGTGA. V lost 5 bases, J lost 0 bases, and 17 bases lay in between.

The rearrangement joins TRBV5-5 to TRBJ2-7; tentatively, D is TRBD1 (5 bases). The germline V and J ends were trimmed by 2 bases and 2 bases, with 11 bases remaining between them. This CDR3 region has 14 residues. In germline, CDR1 is SGHKS, CDR2 YYEKEE (reference sequence). The CDR3, as DNA: TGTGCCAGCAGCTTTGAACAGGCTACCTACGAGCAGTACTTC. Protein: CASSFEQATYEQYF.

This clonotype was observed a few times. CDR3: CASSLAQGRTEAFF. The CDR3 DNA sequence: TGTGCCAGCAGCTTAGCCCAGGGAAGGACTGAAGCTTTCTTT. The chain carries TRBV7-2 and TRBJ1-1, with D maybe TRBD1 (5 bases). CDR3 length equals 14 residues. The V gene lost 0 bases and the J gene lost 5 bases, with 10 bases spanning the gap. Germline V lookup: CDR1 SGHTA, CDR2 FQGNSA.

The chain carries TRBV11-2 and TRBJ2-1; 14 nucleotides match TRBD2. V was clipped by 8 bases and J by 1 base; unmatched bases: 4. Germline assignment: CDR1 SGHAT and CDR2 FQNNGV. The CDR3 has 16 residues. The CDR3 nucleotides are TGTGCCAGCGCCGGGACTAGCGGGAGTTCCTACAATGAGCAGTTCTTC. Translated: CASAGTSGSSYNEQFF.

The chain is built from TRBV3-1 and TRBJ2-2; the match to TRBD2 covers 7 bases. The CDR3 is 14 amino acids. Looked up from germline, CDR1 is LGHDT and CDR2 is YNNKEL (reference sequence). The ends lost 1 base at V and 4 bases at J; junction bases unmatched: 0. The CDR3 is CASSQASGTGELFF. The CDR3 DNA follows: TGTGCCAGCAGCCAAGCTAGCGGCACCGGGGAGCTGTTTTTT.

The chain has TRBV20-1 and TRBJ2-1; TRBD2 is a possible D gene (7 bases). CDR3 length equals 14 residues. V dropped 3 bases and J dropped 8 bases, with 17 bases sitting between them. CDR1 and CDR2 (germline): DFQATT, SNEGSKA (reference sequence). The CDR3 spells CSASNEGGYDEQFF. In DNA, the CDR3 is TGCAGTGCTAGTAATGAGGGGGGGTATGATGAGCAGTTCTTC.

In its sample, this clonotype was seen many times. The chain couples TRBV29-1 to TRBJ1-1; D possibly corresponds to TRBD1 (5 bases). V was clipped by 6 bases and J by 7 bases, with 18 bases between them. This CDR3 is 13 amino acids long. Germline values: CDR1 SQVTM, CDR2 ANQGSEA. The CDR3 nucleotides read TGCAGCGTCCCGGGGCGTGGACGGGATGAAGCTTTCTTT. It specifies CSVPGRGRDEAFF.

This chain uses TRBV3-1 with TRBJ2-5, with 7 nucleotides matching TRBD2. The germline V gene encodes CDR1 LGHDT and CDR2 YNNKEL (reference sequence). J lost 2 bases, V lost 2 bases, and 8 bases had no gene match. The CDR3 is 16 residues long. The CDR3: CASSQPNRDYQETQYF. The CDR3 nucleotides read TGTGCCAGCAGCCAACCTAACCGGGACTATCAAGAGACCCAGTACTTC.

This clonotype was observed many times. The gene calls are TRBV29-1 and TRBJ1-5; TRBD1 agrees at 8 bases. Per the germline V gene, CDR1 is SQVTM and CDR2 is ANQGSEA. This CDR3 is 14 amino acids long. V trimming: 4 bases; J trimming: 2 bases; junction bases outside the gene matches: 4. CDR3 residues: CSVAPDRGNQPQHF. DNA of the CDR3: TGCAGCGTTGCCCCGGACAGGGGCAATCAGCCCCAGCATTTT.

The chain couples TRBV5-6 to TRBJ2-1; 9 bases map to TRBD1. With V trimmed by 6 bases and J by 1 base, 5 bases remained unmatched. Germline assignment: CDR1 SGHDT and CDR2 YYEEEE. The CDR3 is made up of 15 amino acids. CDR3 region: CASTSDRGSYNEQFF. CDR3 DNA sequence: TGTGCCAGCACCTCGGACAGGGGATCCTACAATGAGCAGTTCTTC.

The rearrangement links TRBV3-1 to TRBJ2-1; 7 bases match TRBD1. Germline CDR1 reads LGHDT; CDR2 reads YNNKEL (reference sequence). CDR3 length: 19 residues. V lost 3 bases and J lost 4; bases outside the gene matches: 18. This CDR3 reads CASSQRTGAFVDRYNEQFF. The CDR3 DNA reads TGTGCCAGCAGCCAGAGGACAGGTGCTTTTGTGGATCGATACAATGAGCAGTTCTTC.

The sample holds a few counts of this clonotype. J is TRBJ1-5 and V is TRBV4-2; D gene unclear. V was trimmed by 1 base and J by 6 bases, leaving 10 bases between them. The CDR3 has 14 amino acids. Looked up from germline, CDR1 is LGHNA and CDR2 is YNFKEQ. CDR3 region: CASSQGSGSQPQHF. CDR3 in DNA: TGTGCCAGCAGCCAAGGGTCGGGGAGTCAGCCCCAGCATTTT.